Listed here is a single T cell receptor beta chain. Its specific antigen is unknown. It has no much larger one-base neighbor in the sample; base qualities were not kept. The CDR3 starts with the cysteine, ends with the phenylalanine, and has 13 residues. The kept DNA is CDR3 alone, 39 bases in frame from the first base. The germline V gene specifies SGHRS as CDR1 and YFSETQ as CDR2. V was cut back by 4 bases and J by 2 bases, leaving a gap of 7 bases between them. This sample is part of a study of OX40 agonist ivuxolimab in advanced cancers. As for the study more broadly: Ivuxolimab, which targeted the costimulatory receptor OX40 (CD134), was an agonistic, fully human IgG2 monoclonal antibody. The dose-escalation cohort was around 84% male with a mean age of around 62 years, ranging from roughly 20 to 80. The monotherapy dose-escalation portion (N of about 50 patients) of the phase I ivuxolimab trial is reported in the paper. Patients were allowed to have had prior anti-PD-1, anti-PD-L1 or anti-CTLA-4 therapy, and roughly 40% of the dose-escalation patients had previously received checkpoint inhibitors. Among the approximately 50 dose-escalation patients, about 20 had hepatocellular carcinoma, around 15 melanoma, 9 renal cell carcinoma and 9 head and neck cancer. Peripheral TCRbeta sequencing was intended to test whether TCR sequence diversity was altered and clonal T-cell expansion was caused by ivuxolimab. Three dose-escalation patients achieved partial responses, one with hepatocellular carcinoma and two with cutaneous melanoma. Intravenous ivuxolimab was administered to patients every 2 weeks at six dose levels: 0.01, 0.1, 0.3, 1.5, 3 and 10 mg/kg. Results and caveats for the whole study, not just this receptor: Partial responders in the 0.1-3.0 mg/kg groups had among the lowest normalized peripheral clonal expansion, especially among CD8+ T cells. Antigen specificity was not determined for the clonally expanded peripheral T cells. Low levels of normalized T-cell clonal expansion were also shown by some nonresponding patients. At doses of 0.1 to 3.0 mg/kg, clonal expansion of both CD4+ and CD8+ T cells in blood was seen between baseline and week 6. After ivuxolimab, CD8+ T cells had more expanded clones than CD4+ T cells on average.

The trial excluded patients who had a history of autoimmune disease or who were on systemic immunosuppression. Peripheral blood for TCR sequencing was drawn from every dose cohort at baseline, at cycle 4 day 1 and at cycle 7 day 1. Samples were obtained from an open-label, multicenter, first-in-human phase I dose-escalation trial of ivuxolimab. The trial enrolled adults with locally advanced or metastatic head and neck squamous cell, hepatocellular, melanoma or renal cell carcinoma. Before TCR sequencing, CD4+ T cells and CD8+ T cells were sorted from peripheral blood as separate populations. Genomic DNA was isolated from the sorted cells so that the TCRbeta CDR3 region could be sequenced. TCRbeta CDR3 regions were sequenced using the immunoSEQ Assay. What TCRdb holds here is the immuneACCESS table cut down to in-frame rearrangements. Part of the clones is not present; checked against another copy, under half of the missing clones reflect an unresolved V gene, and the others are unexplained. The sample data list 77,000 or so clones, and more than 80% of these were observed just once. 2% to 2.5% of the sample goes to the ten largest clones.

The sequences come from CD4+ or CD8+ T cells sorted from blood, collected in a trial of the OX40 agonist ivuxolimab. The chain is assembled from TRBV5-1 and TRBJ1-3; matching of 6 bases hints at TRBD1 as the D gene. This receptor was obtained from an adult with an advanced solid tumor such as melanoma, head and neck, liver or kidney cancer. The DNA sequence reads TGCGCCAGCAGCAACAGGGCTGGAAACACCATATATTTT. This translates into CASSNRAGNTIYF.